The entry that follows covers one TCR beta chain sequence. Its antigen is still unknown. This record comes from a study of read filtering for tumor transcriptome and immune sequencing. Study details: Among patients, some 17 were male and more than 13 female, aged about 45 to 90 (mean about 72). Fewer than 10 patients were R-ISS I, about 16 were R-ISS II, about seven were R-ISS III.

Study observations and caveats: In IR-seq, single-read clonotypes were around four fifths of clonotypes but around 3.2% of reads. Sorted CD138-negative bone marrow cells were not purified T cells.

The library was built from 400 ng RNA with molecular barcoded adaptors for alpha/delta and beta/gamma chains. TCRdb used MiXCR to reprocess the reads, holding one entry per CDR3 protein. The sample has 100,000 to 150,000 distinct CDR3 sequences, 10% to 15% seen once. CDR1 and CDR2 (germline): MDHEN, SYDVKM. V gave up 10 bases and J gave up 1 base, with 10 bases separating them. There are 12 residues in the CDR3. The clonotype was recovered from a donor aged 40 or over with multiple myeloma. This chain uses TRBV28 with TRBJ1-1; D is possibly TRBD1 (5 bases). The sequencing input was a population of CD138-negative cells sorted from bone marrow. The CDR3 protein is CATWRGNTEAFF. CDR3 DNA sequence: TGTGCCACATGGAGGGGGAACACTGAAGCTTTCTTT.